These 32 T cell receptor beta chains originate from one sample sequenced in a study of monozygotic twins with cystic fibrosis. Clones were read by immunoSEQ multiplex PCR, and TCRdb kept only the in-frame ones, dropping some. In the table there are approximately 23,000 clones, approximately 87% of which are singletons. The sequenced material came from blood. All receptors come from a woman aged 30 to 39 with cystic fibrosis.

The V and J genes are TRBV2 and TRBJ1-5; a possible D gene is TRBD1 (5 bases). The CDR3 totals 13 residues. The germline V gene has CDR1 SNHLY and CDR2 FYNNEI. V shed 6 bases and J shed 4 bases, with 10 bases lying between them. In DNA form, the CDR3 reads TGTGCCAGCAGACCAGGGAGGAATCAGCCCCAGCATTTT. It encodes CASRPGRNQPQHF. Looking up the rest from reference TRBV2 and TRBJ1-5 gives the full variable domain: EPEVTQTPSHQVTQMGQEVILRCVPISNHLYFYWYRQILGQKVEFLVSFYNNEISEKSEIFDDQFSVERPDGSNFTLKIRSTKLEDSAMYFCASRPGRNQPQHFGDGTRLSIL.

The chain carries TRBV29-1 and TRBJ1-2; D is perhaps TRBD1 (6 bases). Trimming took 4 bases from V and 6 from J, leaving 30 bases between them. The CDR3 has 18 residues. The V gene's germline CDR1 is SQVTM and CDR2 ANQGSEA. The CDR3 region has the DNA TGCAGCGTTGTATGGGTCCCCGGGGGCCCCTCGGGCTGGCATGGCTACACCTTC. It is translated as CSVVWVPGGPSGWHGYTF. Together with reference TRBV29-1 and TRBJ1-2, the CDR3 gives the full variable domain: SAVISQKPSRDICQRGTSLTIQCQVDSQVTMMFWYRQQPGQSLTLIATANQGSEATYESGFVIDKFPISRPNLTFSTLTVSNMSPEDSSIYLCSVVWVPGGPSGWHGYTFGSGTRLTVV.

The chain links TRBV27 to TRBJ2-6; no clear D. V lost 6 bases and J 1 base, leaving 7 bases between the germline ends. The germline V gene encodes CDR1 MNHEY and CDR2 SMNVEV (reference sequence). The length of the CDR3 is 14 residues. Here the CDR3 reads CASRQLSGANVLTF. The CDR3 nucleotides are TGTGCCAGCAGACAACTATCTGGGGCCAACGTCCTGACTTTC.

This chain connects TRBV25-1 to TRBJ2-3; D call uncertain. The CDR3 consists of 16 residues. Germline CDR1 reads MGHDK; CDR2 reads SYGVNS. With 1 base removed from V and 4 bases from J, the gap between germline ends came to 15 bases. The CDR3 is CASSELRVIGPDTQYF. CDR3 bases: TGTGCCAGCAGTGAATTACGAGTAATAGGGCCAGATACGCAGTATTTT.

V and J are TRBV7-2 and TRBJ2-1, with D possibly TRBD1 on 5 matching bases. Germline lookup yields CDR1 SGHTA and CDR2 FQGNSA. Deletions cut 2 bases from V and 6 bases from J, with 5 bases between. The CDR3 has 12 amino acids. Written as DNA, the CDR3 is TGTGCCAGCAGCTTACAGGGCAATGAGCAGTTCTTC. This encodes CASSLQGNEQFF. The variable domain in full, with the rest retrieved from reference TRBV7-2 and TRBJ2-1, is GAGVSQSPSNKVTEKGKDVELRCDPISGHTALYWYRQSLGQGLEFLIYFQGNSAPDKSGLPSDRFSAERTGGSVSTLTIQRTQQEDSAVYLCASSLQGNEQFFGPGTRLTVL.

The rearrangement joins TRBV5-1 to TRBJ1-1, with 8 bases that match TRBD1. The CDR3 contains 16 residues. Germline assignment: CDR1 SGHRS and CDR2 YFSETQ. The trim removed 4 bases at V and 8 bases at J, leaving 16 bases unmatched. Here the CDR3 reads CASSDTPGQVGGEAFF. As DNA, the CDR3 is TGCGCCAGCAGCGATACTCCGGGACAGGTAGGCGGGGAAGCTTTCTTT.

The V and J genes are TRBV7-8 and TRBJ1-1; D is possibly TRBD1 (6 bases). The CDR3 contains 15 residues. The V gene's germline CDR1 is SGHVS and CDR2 FQNEAQ. Deletions cut 1 base from V and 7 bases from J, with 16 bases between. Written as DNA, the CDR3 is TGTGCCAGCAGCTTAGAATTGGGGGGGGCGGGTGAAGCTTTCTTT. Amino acid sequence: CASSLELGGAGEAFF.

Notes on this clone: One end of the junction is discordant with germline, which a read error may explain. V gene TRBV7-6 combines with J gene TRBJ1-2, with 8 bases lining up with TRBD1. Germline V gene sequence: CDR1 SGHVS, CDR2 FNYEAQ. This CDR3 has 16 residues. CDR3 nucleotides: TGTGCCAGCAGCCCGGGGACAGGCCGTTTTAGGGATGGCTATACCTTC. Amino acid sequence: CASSPGTGRFRDGYTF.

V gene TRBV5-5 combines with J gene TRBJ1-5; possible D gene TRBD1, 6 bases. V lost 4 bases and J lost 2, with 16 bases in between. Germline values: CDR1 SGHKS, CDR2 YYEKEE (reference sequence). The CDR3 has 16 amino acids. CDR3 sequence reads: CASSPITGIGNQPQHF. The CDR3 DNA sequence: TGTGCCAGCAGCCCGATAACAGGGATCGGCAATCAGCCCCAGCATTTT.

The gene calls are TRBV7-2 and TRBJ1-6; the D is unclear. Germline lookup yields CDR1 SGHTA and CDR2 FQGNSA. The CDR3 length is 14 residues. V was clipped by 6 bases and J by 6 bases, with 12 bases between them. The CDR3 DNA sequence: TGTGCCAGCAGGTCCGGGTCCCCTAATTCACCCCTCCACTTT. Residues: CASRSGSPNSPLHF.

CDR3 nucleotide sequence: TGCGCCAGCAGCGGTGTTGGCTACACCTTC. Protein: CASSGVGYTF. This sequence joins TRBV4-1 and TRBJ1-2, with D hard to call. Trimming shortened V by 5 bases and J by 7 bases, and 5 bases separated the two germline ends. The CDR3 is 10 residues long. CDR1 and CDR2 (germline): MGHRA, YSYEKL.

This clone was seen once. The rearrangement uses TRBV2 and TRBJ1-6; possible D gene TRBD1, 6 bases. Germline assignment: CDR1 SNHLY and CDR2 FYNNEI. V lost 5 bases, J lost 8 bases, and 13 bases lay in between. The CDR3 has 14 amino acids. As DNA, the CDR3 is TGTGCCAGCAGTACCGGGACACTTTATTCACCCCTCCACTTT. Its translation is CASSTGTLYSPLHF.

V usage is TRBV7-2 and J usage is TRBJ1-5; D is ambiguous. With 5 bases removed from V and 4 bases from J, the gap between germline ends came to 9 bases. CDR1 SGHTA and CDR2 FQGNSA come from the germline V gene. This CDR3 comprises 13 residues. CDR3 loop: CASSKWENQPQHF. CDR3 DNA sequence: TGTGCCAGCAGCAAATGGGAGAATCAGCCCCAGCATTTT.

This sequence joins TRBV6-1 and TRBJ2-7, with TRBD1 identical over 8 bases. With V trimmed by 4 bases and J by 3 bases, 8 bases remained unmatched. CDR3 length: 15 amino acids. Germline V gives CDR1 MNHNS, CDR2 SASEGT. CDR3 nucleotides: TGTGCCAGCAGTGGAAGTCAGACAGGGGTCTACGAGCAGTACTTC. It specifies CASSGSQTGVYEQYF.

The chain combines TRBV7-8 with TRBJ1-1, with D unclear. The germline CDR1 and CDR2 sequences are SGHVS and FQNEAQ. Deletions cut 5 bases from V and 1 base from J, with 8 bases between. The CDR3 sequence is 13 residues long. CDR3 DNA sequence: TGTGCCAGCAGCCGGGGAGGGAACACTGAAGCTTTCTTT. Translation: CASSRGGNTEAFF.

The chain links TRBV5-1 to TRBJ2-5; D may be TRBD1 (6 bases). CDR1 is SGHRS and CDR2 is YFSETQ in the germline V gene. This CDR3 has 14 amino acids. Deletions cut 0 bases from V and 5 bases from J, with 11 bases between. The CDR3 region has the DNA TGCGCCAGCAGCTTGGGGGGGCGAAAGGAGACCCAGTACTTC. Encoded protein: CASSLGGRKETQYF.

J is TRBJ1-1 and V is TRBV4-1; D unclear. V was pared by 4 bases and J by 1 base, with 13 bases between. The germline CDR1 and CDR2 sequences are MGHRA and YSYEKL. The CDR3 extends over 15 amino acids. The CDR3 loop reads CASSLAVRANTEAFF. The CDR3 DNA is TGCGCCAGCAGCCTTGCCGTCAGAGCGAACACTGAAGCTTTCTTT.

V usage is TRBV10-2 and J usage is TRBJ1-5, with D maybe TRBD1 (6 bases). Trimming pared 6 bases from V and 1 base from J, leaving 7 bases between. The CDR3 totals 13 residues. CDR1 and CDR2 from the germline V gene are WSHSY and SAAADI. CDR3 region: CASRGASNQPQHF. In DNA form, the CDR3 reads TGCGCCAGCAGGGGGGCCAGCAATCAGCCCCAGCATTTT.

The chain is built from TRBV4-1 and TRBJ2-1; 12 nucleotides line up with TRBD2. Germline CDR1 is MGHRA and CDR2 is YSYEKL. The V gene end was trimmed by 4 bases and the J gene end by 10 bases; junction bases not matched to a gene: 11. The CDR3 totals 16 residues. DNA for the CDR3: TGCGCCAGCAGCCCGTTATCTAGCGGGGGGGCTGGGGAGCAGTTCTTC. Amino acids: CASSPLSSGGAGEQFF.

V gene TRBV29-1 combines with J gene TRBJ2-1; D ambiguous. Germline V lookup: CDR1 SQVTM, CDR2 ANQGSEA. The CDR3 length is 13 residues. The ends were cut back, 3 bases at V and 3 bases at J, with 9 bases in the middle. CDR3 nucleotide sequence: TGCAGCGTTGACTCCTTCCACTACAATGAGCAGTTCTTC. Translation gives CSVDSFHYNEQFF.

This clone has a single count. V and J are TRBV7-9 and TRBJ1-1; 8 nucleotides align to TRBD1. The CDR3 has 16 residues. Germline V gene sequence: CDR1 SEHNR, CDR2 FQNEAQ (reference sequence). Trimming took 1 base from V and 2 from J; bases not matched to a gene: 6. CDR3 DNA: TGTGCCAGCAGCTTAGAGACAGGGGCGGGTAACACTGAAGCTTTCTTT. Translated: CASSLETGAGNTEAFF.

The rearrangement links TRBV18 to TRBJ1-6; possible D gene TRBD1, 5 bases. This CDR3 region has 14 residues. Germline CDR1 is KGHSH and CDR2 is LQKENI. V was cut by 2 bases and J by 8 bases, with 10 bases left in between. The CDR3 sequence: CASSPGQGYSPLHF. The CDR3 nucleotides are TGTGCCAGCTCACCAGGGCAGGGTTATTCACCCCTCCACTTT.

The chain employs TRBV4-3 and TRBJ2-2; no clear D. The CDR3 has 16 amino acids. Trimming shortened V by 0 bases and J by 5 bases, and 13 bases separated the two germline ends. CDR1 LGHNA and CDR2 YSLEER come from the germline V gene. This CDR3 reads CASSQELPGVTGELFF. The CDR3 DNA reads TGCGCCAGCAGCCAAGAGCTACCCGGCGTAACCGGGGAGCTGTTTTTT.

This clone was seen once. The chain joins TRBV18 to TRBJ2-7; 11 nucleotides match TRBD1. V lost 0 bases, J lost 2 bases, and 0 bases stayed unmatched. Germline V gene sequence: CDR1 KGHSH, CDR2 LQKENI. This CDR3 contains 15 residues. CDR3 in amino acids: CASSPPGQGAYEQYF. DNA of the CDR3: TGTGCCAGCTCACCACCGGGACAGGGGGCCTACGAGCAGTACTTC.

The chain recombines TRBV28 with TRBJ2-5; D is perhaps TRBD2 (6 bases). V was cut by 3 bases and J by 2 bases, with 7 bases left in between. There are 13 residues in the CDR3. From germline, CDR1 is MDHEN and CDR2 SYDVKM. Here the CDR3 reads CASSLSGQETQYF. CDR3 bases: TGTGCCAGCAGTTTGAGCGGGCAAGAGACCCAGTACTTC.

The chain joins TRBV5-4 to TRBJ2-7, with D possibly being TRBD1 (6 bases). The CDR3 is 16 residues long. V gave up 0 bases and J gave up 4 bases, with 17 bases separating them. The germline CDR1 and CDR2 sequences are SGHNT and YYREEE (reference sequence). Here the CDR3 reads CASSLDGRTGKYEQYF. As DNA, the CDR3 is TGTGCCAGCAGCTTGGATGGTAGAACAGGGAAATACGAGCAGTACTTC.

V is TRBV27 and J is TRBJ1-1, with a tentative D call TRBD1 (6 bases). The V end lost 5 bases, the J end lost 3 bases, and 19 bases lay between the germline ends. The CDR3 is 16 amino acids. CDR1 is MNHEY and CDR2 is SMNVEV in the germline V gene (reference sequence). CDR3 in DNA: TGTGCCAGCAGTCATATTGCCGGGACAAGTTACACTGAAGCTTTCTTT. Residues: CASSHIAGTSYTEAFF.

The chain has TRBV11-3 and TRBJ2-5; D is possibly TRBD1 (6 bases). The V end lost 5 bases, the J end lost 1 base, and 14 bases lay between the germline ends. The CDR3 has 15 amino acids. Germline CDR1 reads SGHNT; CDR2 reads YENEEA. CDR3 bases: TGTGCCAGCAGCCTAGGACGAGGGGGCCAAGAGACCCAGTACTTC. Amino acids: CASSLGRGGQETQYF.

J is TRBJ1-2 and V is TRBV4-2; D might be TRBD1 (6 bases). The CDR3 has 15 residues. Per germline, CDR1 LGHNA and CDR2 YNFKEQ. V lost 0 bases and J lost 7, with 15 bases in between. CDR3 region: CASSQEKQGGGGYTF. The DNA of the CDR3 is TGTGCCAGCAGCCAAGAAAAACAGGGTGGTGGTGGCTACACCTTC.

This clone occurred once. The rearrangement links TRBV29-1 to TRBJ1-3, with 8 bases fitting TRBD1. CDR3 length equals 15 residues. Germline CDR1 reads SQVTM; CDR2 reads ANQGSEA. V shed 0 bases and J 0 bases; nucleotides not matched to a gene: 1. The CDR3 DNA sequence: TGCAGCGTTGAAGACAGGGGGCCCTCTGGAAACACCATATATTTT. Protein sequence: CSVEDRGPSGNTIYF.

CDR3 residues: CASSSLLPLTGNYGYTF. The DNA for the CDR3 is TGTGCCAGCAGCTCCCTTCTCCCATTGACAGGGAACTATGGCTACACCTTC. The chain recombines TRBV11-2 with TRBJ1-2; the match to TRBD1 covers 7 bases. Germline V gene data show CDR1 as SGHAT and CDR2 as FQNNGV. CDR3 size: 17 residues. V trimming: 4 bases; J trimming: 2 bases; junction bases outside the gene matches: 13.

The chain has TRBV14 and TRBJ1-1; D is ambiguous. In germline, CDR1 is SGHDN, CDR2 FVKESK. The germline V and J ends were trimmed by 2 bases and 1 base, with 20 bases remaining between them. This CDR3 spans 18 amino acids. Written as DNA, the CDR3 is TGTGCCAGCAGCCAATTTATGGGCCTCCGGGGAAGGAACACTGAAGCTTTCTTT. Translating gives CASSQFMGLRGRNTEAFF.